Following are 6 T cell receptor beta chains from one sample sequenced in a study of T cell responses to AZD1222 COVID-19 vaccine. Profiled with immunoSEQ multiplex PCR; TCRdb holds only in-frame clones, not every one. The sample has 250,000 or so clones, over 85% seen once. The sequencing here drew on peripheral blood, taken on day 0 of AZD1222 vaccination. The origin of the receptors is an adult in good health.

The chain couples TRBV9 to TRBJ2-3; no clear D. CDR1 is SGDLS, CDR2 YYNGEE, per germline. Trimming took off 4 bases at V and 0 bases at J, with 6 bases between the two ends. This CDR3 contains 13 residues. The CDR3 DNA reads TGTGCCAGCAGCTTAACTAGCACAGATACGCAGTATTTT. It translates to CASSLTSTDTQYF.

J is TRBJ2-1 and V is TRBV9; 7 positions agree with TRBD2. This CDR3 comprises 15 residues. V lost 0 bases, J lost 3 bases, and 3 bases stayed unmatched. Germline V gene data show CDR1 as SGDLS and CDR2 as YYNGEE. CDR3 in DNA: TGTGCCAGCAGCGTAGCCGGGGGGAACTACAATGAGCAGTTCTTC. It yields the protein CASSVAGGNYNEQFF.

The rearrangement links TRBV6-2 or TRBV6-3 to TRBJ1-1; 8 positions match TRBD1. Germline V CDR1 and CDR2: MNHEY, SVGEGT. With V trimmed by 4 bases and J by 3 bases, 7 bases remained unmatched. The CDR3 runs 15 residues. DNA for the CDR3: TGTGCCAGCAGTTTCAGGGGGCGAAGGGACACTGAAGCTTTCTTT. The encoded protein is CASSFRGRRDTEAFF.

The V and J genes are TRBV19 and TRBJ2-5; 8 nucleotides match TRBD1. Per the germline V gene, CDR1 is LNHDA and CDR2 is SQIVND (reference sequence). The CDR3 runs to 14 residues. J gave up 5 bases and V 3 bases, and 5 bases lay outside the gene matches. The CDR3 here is CASSMRTGRETQYF. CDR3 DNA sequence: TGTGCCAGTAGTATGAGGACAGGGCGGGAGACCCAGTACTTC.

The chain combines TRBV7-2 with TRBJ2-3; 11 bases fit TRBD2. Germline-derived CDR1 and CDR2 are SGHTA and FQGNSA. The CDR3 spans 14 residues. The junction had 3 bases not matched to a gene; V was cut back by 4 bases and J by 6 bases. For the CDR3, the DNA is TGTGCCAGCAGCTCCGGACTAGCGGGTGATACGCAGTATTTT. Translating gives CASSSGLAGDTQYF. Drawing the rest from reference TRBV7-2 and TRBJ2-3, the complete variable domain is GAGVSQSPSNKVTEKGKDVELRCDPISGHTALYWYRQSLGQGLEFLIYFQGNSAPDKSGLPSDRFSAERTGGSVSTLTIQRTQQEDSAVYLCASSSGLAGDTQYFGPGTRLTVL.

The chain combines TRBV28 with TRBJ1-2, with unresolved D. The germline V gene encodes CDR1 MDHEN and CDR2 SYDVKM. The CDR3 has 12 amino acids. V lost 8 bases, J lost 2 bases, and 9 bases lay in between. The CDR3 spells CASEGRNYGYTF. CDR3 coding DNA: TGTGCCAGCGAGGGTAGGAACTATGGCTACACCTTC.